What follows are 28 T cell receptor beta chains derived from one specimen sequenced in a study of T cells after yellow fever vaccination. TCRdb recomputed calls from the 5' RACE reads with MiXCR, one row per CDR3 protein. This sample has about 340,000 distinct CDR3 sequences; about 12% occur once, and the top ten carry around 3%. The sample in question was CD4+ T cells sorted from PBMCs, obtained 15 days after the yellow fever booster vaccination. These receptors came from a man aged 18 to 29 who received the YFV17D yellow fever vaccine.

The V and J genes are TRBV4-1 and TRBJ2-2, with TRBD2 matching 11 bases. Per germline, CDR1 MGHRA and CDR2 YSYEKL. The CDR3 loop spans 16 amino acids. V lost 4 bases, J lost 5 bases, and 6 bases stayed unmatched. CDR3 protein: CASSLRTSGQTGELFF. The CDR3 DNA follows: TGCGCCAGCAGCCTGCGGACTAGCGGGCAAACCGGGGAGCTGTTTTTT.

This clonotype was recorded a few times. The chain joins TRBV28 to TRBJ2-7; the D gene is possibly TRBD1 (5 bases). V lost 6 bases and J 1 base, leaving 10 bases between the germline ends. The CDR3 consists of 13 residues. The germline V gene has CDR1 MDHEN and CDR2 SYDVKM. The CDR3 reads CASSDSISYEQYV. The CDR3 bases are TGTGCCAGCAGCGACAGTATATCCTACGAGCAGTACGTC.

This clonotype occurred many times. CDR3 region: CASSLRVSNQPQHF. The CDR3 coding sequence is TGTGCCAGCAGCCTCCGGGTTTCAAATCAGCCCCAGCATTTT. This chain links TRBV7-2 with TRBJ1-5; no clear D. Germline V lookup: CDR1 SGHTA, CDR2 FQGNSA. The CDR3 has 14 amino acids. Trimming took off 5 bases at V and 4 bases at J, with 12 bases between the two ends.

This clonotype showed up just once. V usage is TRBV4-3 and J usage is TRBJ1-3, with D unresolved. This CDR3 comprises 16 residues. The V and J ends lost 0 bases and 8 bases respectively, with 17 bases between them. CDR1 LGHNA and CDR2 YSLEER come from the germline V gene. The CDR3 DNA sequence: TGCGCCAGCAGCCAAGATCAGTCGGTAGTCTGGGACACCATATATTTT. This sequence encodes CASSQDQSVVWDTIYF.

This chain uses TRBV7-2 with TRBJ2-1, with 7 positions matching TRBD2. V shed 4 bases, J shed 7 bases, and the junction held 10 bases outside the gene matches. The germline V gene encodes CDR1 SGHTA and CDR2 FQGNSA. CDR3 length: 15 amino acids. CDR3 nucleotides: TGTGCCAGCAGCTCGCCACCGCTAGCGGCTAATGAGCAGTTCTTC. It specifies CASSSPPLAANEQFF. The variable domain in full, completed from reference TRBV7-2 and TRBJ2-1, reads GAGVSQSPSNKVTEKGKDVELRCDPISGHTALYWYRQSLGQGLEFLIYFQGNSAPDKSGLPSDRFSAERTGGSVSTLTIQRTQQEDSAVYLCASSSPPLAANEQFFGPGTRLTVL.

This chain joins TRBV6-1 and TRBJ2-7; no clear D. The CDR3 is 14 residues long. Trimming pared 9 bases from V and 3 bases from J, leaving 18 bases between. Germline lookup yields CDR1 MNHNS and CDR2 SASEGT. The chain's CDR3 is CARGVYSPFYEQYV. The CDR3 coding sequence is TGTGCCAGAGGAGTTTACAGTCCCTTCTACGAGCAGTACGTC.

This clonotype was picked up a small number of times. This CDR3 reads CASSQERTGLSGYTF. The CDR3 DNA reads TGTGCCAGCAGCCAAGAAAGGACAGGGCTTAGTGGCTACACCTTC. The chain uses TRBV4-2 and TRBJ1-2; 8 bases align to TRBD1. This CDR3 region has 15 residues. The J segment lost 7 bases and the V segment lost 0 bases, leaving 7 bases of the junction unmatched. Germline-derived CDR1 and CDR2 are LGHNA and YNFKEQ.

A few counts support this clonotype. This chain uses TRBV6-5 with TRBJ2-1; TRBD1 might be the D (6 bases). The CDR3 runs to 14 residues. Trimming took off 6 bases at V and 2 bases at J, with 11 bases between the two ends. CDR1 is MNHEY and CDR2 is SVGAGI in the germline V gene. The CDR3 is CASRQGWTYNEQFF. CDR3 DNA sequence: TGTGCCAGCAGACAGGGTTGGACCTACAATGAGCAGTTCTTC.

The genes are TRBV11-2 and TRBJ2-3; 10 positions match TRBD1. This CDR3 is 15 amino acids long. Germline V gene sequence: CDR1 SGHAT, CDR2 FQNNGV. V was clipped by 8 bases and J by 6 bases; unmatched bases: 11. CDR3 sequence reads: CASASGTGVSDTQYF. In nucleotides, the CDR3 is TGTGCCAGCGCATCCGGGACAGGGGTTTCCGATACGCAGTATTTT. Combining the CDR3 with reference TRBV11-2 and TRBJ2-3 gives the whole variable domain EAGVAQSPRYKIIEKRQSVAFWCNPISGHATLYWYQQILGQGPKLLIQFQNNGVVDDSQLPKDRFSAERLKGVDSTLKIQPAKLEDSAVYLCASASGTGVSDTQYFGPGTRLTVL.

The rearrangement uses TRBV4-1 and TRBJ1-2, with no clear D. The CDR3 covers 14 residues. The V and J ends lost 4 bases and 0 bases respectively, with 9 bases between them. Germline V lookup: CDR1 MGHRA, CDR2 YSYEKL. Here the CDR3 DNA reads TGCGCCAGCAGCCCCCACGGAGCTAACTATGGCTACACCTTC. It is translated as CASSPHGANYGYTF.

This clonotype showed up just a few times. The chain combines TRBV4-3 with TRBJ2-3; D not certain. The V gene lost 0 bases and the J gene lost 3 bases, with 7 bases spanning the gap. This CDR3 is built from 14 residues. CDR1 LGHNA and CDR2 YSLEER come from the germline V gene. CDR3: CASSQESRTDTQYF. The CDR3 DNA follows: TGCGCCAGCAGCCAAGAATCGCGAACAGATACGCAGTATTTT.

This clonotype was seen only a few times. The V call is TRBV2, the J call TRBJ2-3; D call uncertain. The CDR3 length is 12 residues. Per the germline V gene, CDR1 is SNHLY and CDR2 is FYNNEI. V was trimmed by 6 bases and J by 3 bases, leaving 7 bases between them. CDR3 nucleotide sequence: TGTGCCAGCAGGCTGTTAACAGATACGCAGTATTTT. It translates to CASRLLTDTQYF.

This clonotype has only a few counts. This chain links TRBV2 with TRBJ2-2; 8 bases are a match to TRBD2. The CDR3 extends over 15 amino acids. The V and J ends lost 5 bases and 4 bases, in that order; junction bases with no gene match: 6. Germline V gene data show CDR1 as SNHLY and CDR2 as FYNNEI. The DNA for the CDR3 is TGTGCCAGCAGTCTCCAGCGGGGGAGCACCGGGGAGCTGTTTTTT. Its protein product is CASSLQRGSTGELFF.

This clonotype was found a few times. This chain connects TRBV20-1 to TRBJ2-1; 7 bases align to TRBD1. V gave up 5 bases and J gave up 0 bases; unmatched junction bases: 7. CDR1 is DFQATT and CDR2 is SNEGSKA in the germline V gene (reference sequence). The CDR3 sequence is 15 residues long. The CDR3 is CSAYSRGSSYNEQFF. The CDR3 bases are TGCAGTGCTTATTCCAGGGGGAGCTCCTACAATGAGCAGTTCTTC.

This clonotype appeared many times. The CDR3 is CASSQVGVAASYNEQFF. In DNA form, the CDR3 reads TGCGCCAGCAGCCAAGTCGGGGTAGCGGCGTCCTACAATGAGCAGTTCTTC. The genes are TRBV4-3 and TRBJ2-1, with D tentatively TRBD2 (6 bases). Germline V gene sequence: CDR1 LGHNA, CDR2 YSLEER. V was shortened by 1 base and J by 1 base, with 14 bases between the two germline ends. The CDR3 runs to 17 residues.

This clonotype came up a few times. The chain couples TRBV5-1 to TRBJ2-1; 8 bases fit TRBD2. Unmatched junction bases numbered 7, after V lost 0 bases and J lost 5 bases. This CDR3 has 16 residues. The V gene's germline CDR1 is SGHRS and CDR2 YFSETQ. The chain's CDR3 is CASSLVASGFDNEQFF. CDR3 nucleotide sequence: TGCGCCAGCAGCTTGGTGGCTAGCGGGTTCGACAATGAGCAGTTCTTC. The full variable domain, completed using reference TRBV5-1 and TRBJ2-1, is KAGVTQTPRYLIKTRGQQVTLSCSPISGHRSVSWYQQTPGQGLQFLFEYFSETQRNKGNFPGRFSGRQFSNSRSEMNVSTLELGDSALYLCASSLVASGFDNEQFFGPGTRLTVL.

The CDR3 nucleotides read TGCGCCAGCAGCTTGGCCGGCCTCCCGAATGAGCAGTTCTTC. Translated: CASSLAGLPNEQFF. The chain recombines TRBV5-1 with TRBJ2-1; D is undetermined. The V end lost 0 bases, the J end lost 7 bases, and 11 bases lay between the germline ends. The CDR3 has 14 amino acids. From germline, CDR1 is SGHRS and CDR2 YFSETQ.

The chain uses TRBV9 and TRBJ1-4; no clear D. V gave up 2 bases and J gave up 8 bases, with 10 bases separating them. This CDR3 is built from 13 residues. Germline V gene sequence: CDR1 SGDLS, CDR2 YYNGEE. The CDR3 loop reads CASSVYVAEKLFF. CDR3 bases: TGTGCCAGCAGCGTCTACGTCGCGGAAAAACTGTTTTTT.

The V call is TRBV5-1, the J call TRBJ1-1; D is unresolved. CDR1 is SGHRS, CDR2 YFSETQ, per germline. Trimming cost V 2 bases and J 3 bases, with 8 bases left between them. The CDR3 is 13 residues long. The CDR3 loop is CASSFGGYTEAFF. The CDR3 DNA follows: TGCGCCAGCAGCTTCGGTGGATACACTGAAGCTTTCTTT. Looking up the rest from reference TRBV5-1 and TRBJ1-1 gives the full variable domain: KAGVTQTPRYLIKTRGQQVTLSCSPISGHRSVSWYQQTPGQGLQFLFEYFSETQRNKGNFPGRFSGRQFSNSRSEMNVSTLELGDSALYLCASSFGGYTEAFFGQGTRLTVV.

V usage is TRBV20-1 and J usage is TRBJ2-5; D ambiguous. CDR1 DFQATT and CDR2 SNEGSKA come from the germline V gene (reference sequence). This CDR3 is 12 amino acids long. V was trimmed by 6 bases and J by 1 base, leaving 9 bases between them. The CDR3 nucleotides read TGCAGTGCAGGAGAAATCCAAGAGACCCAGTACTTC. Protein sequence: CSAGEIQETQYF.

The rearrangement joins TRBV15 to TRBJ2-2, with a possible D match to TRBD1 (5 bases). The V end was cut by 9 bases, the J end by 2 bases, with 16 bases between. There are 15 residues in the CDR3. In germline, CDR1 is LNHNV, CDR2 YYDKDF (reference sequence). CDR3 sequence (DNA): TGTGCCACAGACAATAGGGGTGTAAACACCGGGGAGCTGTTTTTT. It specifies CATDNRGVNTGELFF. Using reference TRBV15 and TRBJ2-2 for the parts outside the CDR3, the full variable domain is DAMVIQNPRYQVTQFGKPVTLSCSQTLNHNVMYWYQQKSSQAPKLLFHYYDKDFNNEADTPDNFQSRRPNTSFCFLDIRSPGLGDTAMYLCATDNRGVNTGELFFGEGSRLTVL.

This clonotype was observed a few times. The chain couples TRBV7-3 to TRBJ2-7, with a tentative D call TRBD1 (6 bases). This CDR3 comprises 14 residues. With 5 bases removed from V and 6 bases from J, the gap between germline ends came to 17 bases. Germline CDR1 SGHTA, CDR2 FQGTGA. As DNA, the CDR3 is TGTGCCAGCAGCCCGGGACACGGCGGTCTCGAGCAGTACTTC. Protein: CASSPGHGGLEQYF. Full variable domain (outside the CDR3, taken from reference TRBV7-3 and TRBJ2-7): GAGVSQTPSNKVTEKGKYVELRCDPISGHTALYWYRQSLGQGPEFLIYFQGTGAADDSGLPNDRFFAVRPEGSVSTLKIQRTERGDSAVYLCASSPGHGGLEQYFGPGTRLTVT.

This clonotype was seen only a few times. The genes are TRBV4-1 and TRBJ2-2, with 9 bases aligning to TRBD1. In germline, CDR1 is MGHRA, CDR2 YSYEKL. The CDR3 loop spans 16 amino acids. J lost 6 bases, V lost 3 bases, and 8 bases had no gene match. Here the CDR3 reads CASSQAIRQGAGELFF. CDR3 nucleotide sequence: TGCGCCAGCAGCCAGGCCATAAGACAGGGGGCCGGGGAGCTGTTTTTT.

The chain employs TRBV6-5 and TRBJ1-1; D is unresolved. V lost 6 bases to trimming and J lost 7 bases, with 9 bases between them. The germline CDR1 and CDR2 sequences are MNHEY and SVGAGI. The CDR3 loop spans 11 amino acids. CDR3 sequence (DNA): TGTGCCAGCAGGAACCTTATTGAAGCTTTCTTT. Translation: CASRNLIEAFF.

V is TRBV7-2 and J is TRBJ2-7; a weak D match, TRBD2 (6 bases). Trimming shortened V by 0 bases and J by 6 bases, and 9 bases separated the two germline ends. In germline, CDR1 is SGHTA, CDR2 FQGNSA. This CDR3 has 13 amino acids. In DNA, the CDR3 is TGTGCCAGCAGCTTAGCGGGGGGTGGCGAGCAGTACTTC. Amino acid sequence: CASSLAGGGEQYF.

The CDR3 coding sequence is TGTGCCAGCAGAAGAATGGGACCCACCCGCACAGATACGCAGTATTTT. This translates into CASRRMGPTRTDTQYF. V gene TRBV6-2 or TRBV6-3 combines with J gene TRBJ2-3; D may be TRBD1 or TRBD2 (5 bases each). V was clipped by 6 bases and J by 1 base, with 17 bases between them. Germline-derived CDR1 and CDR2 are MNHEY and SVGEGT. The CDR3 has 16 residues.

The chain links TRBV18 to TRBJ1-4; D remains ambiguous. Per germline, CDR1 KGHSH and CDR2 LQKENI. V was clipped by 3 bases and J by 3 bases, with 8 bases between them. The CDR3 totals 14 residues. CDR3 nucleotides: TGTGCCAGCTCACCGAGGTCCGCTAATGAAAAACTGTTTTTT. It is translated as CASSPRSANEKLFF. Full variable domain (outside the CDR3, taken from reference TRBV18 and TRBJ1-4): NAGVMQNPRHLVRRRGQEARLRCSPMKGHSHVYWYRQLPEEGLKFMVYLQKENIIDESGMPKERFSAEFPKEGPSILRIQQVVRGDSAAYFCASSPRSANEKLFFGSGTQLSVL.

As DNA, the CDR3 is TGCAGTGCTGTGGGAGGACTGAATTCACCCCTCCACTTT. Residues: CSAVGGLNSPLHF. This sequence joins TRBV20-1 and TRBJ1-6; unclear D gene. CDR3 length: 13 amino acids. Germline-derived CDR1 and CDR2 are DFQATT and SNEGSKA (reference sequence). V gave up 5 bases and J gave up 7 bases, with 12 bases separating them.